Each of the 27 T cell receptor beta chains below was sequenced from the same sample in a study of blood T cell repertoires in COVID-19. This table comes from immunoSEQ multiplex PCR, and its TCRdb copy is limited to in-frame clones, with some not included. Here the sample spans 300,000 to 450,000 clones, approximately 89% being singletons. Sequencing was done on a sample of peripheral blood. The source of these receptors is a woman aged 55-69 years with COVID-19, enrolled during active disease.

V usage is TRBV5-1 and J usage is TRBJ2-2, with 8 positions matching TRBD1. Germline V lookup: CDR1 SGHRS, CDR2 YFSETQ. This CDR3 spans 14 amino acids. V dropped 4 bases and J dropped 7; count of bases not matched to a gene: 6. DNA of the CDR3: TGCGCCAGCAGCCTGACAGGGGCGGGCGGGGAGCTGTTTTTT. Translated: CASSLTGAGGELFF.

V and J are TRBV5-5 and TRBJ2-7; perhaps TRBD2 as D (6 bases). There are 13 residues in the CDR3. Trimming removed 2 bases from V and 6 bases from J, with 12 bases in between. Germline V gene sequence: CDR1 SGHKS, CDR2 YYEKEE (reference sequence). Here the CDR3 DNA reads TGTGCCAGCAGCTTCGGGGGATTAGGCGAGCAGTACTTC. Its translation is CASSFGGLGEQYF.

This rearrangement joins TRBV3-1 (or the pseudogene TRBV3-2) to TRBJ2-2; the match to TRBD1 covers 8 bases. The CDR3 totals 16 residues. V was pared by 4 bases and J by 2 bases, with 6 bases of the junction left unmatched. Germline V gene sequence: CDR1 LGHDT, CDR2 YNNKEL (reference sequence). CDR3 bases: TGTGCCAGCAGCCGAAAGACAGGGGTCAACACCGGGGAGCTGTTTTTT. Protein sequence: CASSRKTGVNTGELFF.

The chain has TRBV4-2 and TRBJ1-2; possible D gene TRBD1, 6 bases. The V gene's germline CDR1 is LGHNA and CDR2 YNFKEQ. The V end was cut by 0 bases, the J end by 4 bases, with 18 bases between. The CDR3 totals 17 residues. CDR3 in amino acids: CASSQDLRKTGPYGYTF. CDR3 sequence (DNA): TGTGCCAGCAGCCAAGATCTCAGGAAGACAGGCCCCTATGGCTACACCTTC.

In its sample, this clone was seen once. This sequence joins TRBV3-1 (or the pseudogene TRBV3-2) and TRBJ1-1, with a weak D call TRBD1 (5 bases). Trimming cost V 5 bases and J 5 bases, with 15 bases left between them. The CDR3 length is 14 residues. The germline V gene encodes CDR1 LGHDT and CDR2 YNNKEL (reference sequence). The CDR3 sequence: CASSFVGGRTEAFF. The CDR3 region has the DNA TGTGCCAGCAGCTTCGTCGGGGGAAGGACTGAAGCTTTCTTT.

The V call is TRBV27, the J call TRBJ2-6; weak D call: TRBD1 (5 bases). CDR1 is MNHEY, CDR2 SMNVEV, per germline (reference sequence). This CDR3 is built from 17 residues. Trimming cost V 1 base and J 4 bases, with 14 bases left between them. Written as DNA, the CDR3 is TGTGCCAGCAGTTTATTCAACAGGTTGAACGGGGCCAACGTCCTGACTTTC. This gives the protein CASSLFNRLNGANVLTF.

The chain links TRBV6-5 to TRBJ1-6, with D maybe TRBD1 (5 bases). Germline CDR1 and CDR2: MNHEY and SVGAGI. There are 15 residues in the CDR3. Trimming took off 2 bases at V and 10 bases at J, with 15 bases between the two ends. CDR3 DNA sequence: TGTGCCAGCAGTTACATGGACACCCCCCCCTCACCCCTCCACTTT. Its translation is CASSYMDTPPSPLHF.

The gene calls are TRBV7-3 and TRBJ2-2, with D unresolved. Trimming took off 2 bases at V and 0 bases at J, with 4 bases between the two ends. Per the germline V gene, CDR1 is SGHTA and CDR2 is FQGTGA. The CDR3 sequence is 14 residues long. The CDR3 nucleotides read TGTGCCAGCAGCTTACAGGCGAACACCGGGGAGCTGTTTTTT. As protein: CASSLQANTGELFF.

The rearrangement joins TRBV6-1 to TRBJ1-2; D gene ambiguous. The V and J ends lost 3 bases and 4 bases respectively, with 15 bases between them. The CDR3 runs 15 residues. Germline loops: CDR1 MNHNS, CDR2 SASEGT. The CDR3 is CASSEQHGVVYGYTF. The CDR3 DNA reads TGTGCCAGCAGTGAGCAGCACGGGGTAGTCTATGGCTACACCTTC.

V and J are TRBV18 and TRBJ2-2, with 10 bases aligning to TRBD1. The V gene end was trimmed by 3 bases and the J gene end by 7 bases; junction bases not matched to a gene: 8. The germline V gene has CDR1 KGHSH and CDR2 LQKENI. The CDR3 loop spans 16 amino acids. The CDR3 reads CASSPAVTGGFGELFF. CDR3 DNA: TGTGCCAGCTCACCCGCGGTGACAGGGGGCTTCGGGGAGCTGTTTTTT.

The gene calls are TRBV27 and TRBJ2-7, with a tentative D call TRBD1 (5 bases). V lost 8 bases to trimming and J lost 0 bases, with 14 bases between them. There are 14 residues in the CDR3. Per germline, CDR1 MNHEY and CDR2 SMNVEV (reference sequence). The CDR3 loop is CASGHRSTSYEQYF. CDR3 nucleotides: TGTGCCAGCGGTCACAGGAGTACCTCCTACGAGCAGTACTTC.

The rearrangement links TRBV11-3 to TRBJ2-3; the D gene is possibly TRBD1 (5 bases). The V gene lost 3 bases and the J gene lost 0 bases, with 10 bases spanning the gap. Germline CDR1 is SGHNT and CDR2 is YENEEA. CDR3 length: 15 amino acids. CDR3 amino acids: CASSLGQLSTDTQYF. In DNA form, the CDR3 reads TGTGCCAGCAGCTTGGGGCAGCTCAGCACAGATACGCAGTATTTT.

This rearrangement joins TRBV21-1 to TRBJ1-2; TRBD1 is the table's D call, not checked against the DNA. TRBV21-1 is deemed a pseudogene. CDR3 length equals 14 residues. The CDR3 DNA is TGTGCCAGCAGCTCGCCCAGGGGGGACTATGGCTACACCTTC. It encodes CASSSPRGDYGYTF.

The V and J genes are TRBV11-2 and TRBJ2-7; maybe TRBD1 (5 bases). Germline-derived CDR1 and CDR2 are SGHAT and FQNNGV. V gave up 1 base and J gave up 1 base, with 5 bases separating them. The CDR3 has 13 residues. In nucleotides, the CDR3 is TGTGCCAGCAGCTTAGGACAGTCCTACGAGCAGTACTTC. It yields the protein CASSLGQSYEQYF.

V usage is TRBV6-5 and J usage is TRBJ1-1, with unresolved D. This CDR3 spans 14 amino acids. Per germline, CDR1 MNHEY and CDR2 SVGAGI. Trimming shortened V by 1 base and J by 4 bases, and 10 bases separated the two germline ends. The CDR3 nucleotides read TGTGCCAGCAGTTACTATATCGGCGGCACTGAAGCTTTCTTT. Protein: CASSYYIGGTEAFF.

The J gene is TRBJ1-2, the V gene TRBV2; 8 bases agree with TRBD1. The CDR3 runs to 12 residues. In germline, CDR1 is SNHLY, CDR2 FYNNEI. After removal of 6 bases from V and 7 bases from J, the junction contained 4 bases not matched to a gene. This CDR3 reads CASSSGTGGYTF. In DNA, the CDR3 is TGTGCCAGCAGCTCCGGGACAGGTGGCTACACCTTC.

V and J are TRBV9 and TRBJ2-4, with TRBD2 matching over 15 bases. The CDR3 runs to 19 residues. Germline-derived CDR1 and CDR2 are SGDLS and YYNGEE. The ends lost 0 bases at V and 3 bases at J; junction bases unmatched: 7. The CDR3 nucleotides are TGTGCCAGCAGCGTAGACGGACTAGCGGGGGGGCCCGGCAAAAACATTCAGTACTTC. It encodes CASSVDGLAGGPGKNIQYF.

The chain carries TRBV3-1 (or the pseudogene TRBV3-2) and TRBJ1-3; TRBD1 might be the D (6 bases). CDR1 LGHDT and CDR2 YNNKEL come from the germline V gene (reference sequence). The CDR3 has 18 residues. V was shortened by 6 bases and J by 0 bases, with 21 bases between the two germline ends. The CDR3 coding sequence is TGTGCCAGCAGGAAGACAGGAACCCAACAGAGCTCTGGAAACACCATATATTTT. Its protein is CASRKTGTQQSSGNTIYF.

This clone occurred a few times. The chain links TRBV7-6 to TRBJ2-3; 9 positions match TRBD1. The CDR3 has 15 residues. Trimming removed 7 bases from V and 2 bases from J; junction bases left unmatched: 7. CDR1 SGHVS and CDR2 FNYEAQ come from the germline V gene. In nucleotides, the CDR3 is TGTGCCAGCACAACCGGGACAGGGAACACAGATACGCAGTATTTT. Translated: CASTTGTGNTDTQYF.

This clone was observed a single time. The V gene is TRBV18, the J gene TRBJ1-5; D is unclear. The V gene lost 5 bases and the J gene lost 7 bases, with 12 bases spanning the gap. Germline CDR1 reads KGHSH; CDR2 reads LQKENI. This CDR3 comprises 13 residues. This CDR3 reads CASSDNLEQPQHF. The CDR3, as DNA: TGTGCCAGCTCAGACAACCTCGAACAGCCCCAGCATTTT.

The CDR3 protein is CATSDGWGRDSNQPQHF. The CDR3 DNA reads as TGTGCCACCAGTGATGGGTGGGGCAGGGATAGCAATCAGCCCCAGCATTTT. The V gene is TRBV24-1, the J gene TRBJ1-5; maybe TRBD1 (5 bases). V was pared by 3 bases and J by 0 bases, with 14 bases between. The germline gives CDR1 KGHDR, CDR2 SFDVKD. CDR3 length: 17 residues.

This clone was seen a single time. CDR3 nucleotide sequence: TGTGCCAGCAGTTACAGGGCGGGCTCCTACGAGCAGTACTTC. As protein: CASSYRAGSYEQYF. This chain connects TRBV6-6 to TRBJ2-7; D may be TRBD2 (5 bases). This CDR3 spans 14 amino acids. V was shortened by 2 bases and J by 0 bases, with 8 bases between the two germline ends. Germline V lookup: CDR1 MNHNY, CDR2 SVGAGI (reference sequence).

This chain connects TRBV5-1 to TRBJ2-3; the match to TRBD2 covers 12 bases. CDR1 is SGHRS, CDR2 YFSETQ, per germline. The CDR3 has 15 amino acids. The trim removed 5 bases at V and 5 bases at J, leaving 6 bases unmatched. The CDR3: CASRRTTSGGDTQYF. The CDR3 bases are TGCGCCAGCAGGCGTACGACTAGCGGGGGAGATACGCAGTATTTT.

This chain links TRBV18 with TRBJ2-2; D not resolved. The length of the CDR3 is 14 residues. V lost 4 bases to trimming and J lost 1 base, with 7 bases between them. Germline loops: CDR1 KGHSH, CDR2 LQKENI. In DNA form, the CDR3 reads TGTGCCAGCTCACGAACGGGGAACACCGGGGAGCTGTTTTTT. It yields the protein CASSRTGNTGELFF.

The genes are TRBV19 and TRBJ1-2; D is perhaps TRBD1 (6 bases). Trimming pared 0 bases from V and 8 bases from J, leaving 16 bases between. The length of the CDR3 is 15 residues. Germline V gene lookup returns CDR1 LNHDA and CDR2 SQIVND (reference sequence). CDR3 DNA: TGTGCCAGTAGTATAGAAGGATCCTTAGGGGGAGGCTACACCTTC. Translated: CASSIEGSLGGGYTF.

The rearrangement uses TRBV9 and TRBJ2-3; TRBD2 matches at 12 bases. Germline trimming cut 5 bases from V and 2 bases from J; bases unmatched to any gene: 3. The CDR3 is 15 amino acids. Per germline, CDR1 SGDLS and CDR2 YYNGEE. CDR3 in amino acids: CASRPSGGVTDTQYF. The CDR3, as DNA: TGTGCCAGCAGACCTAGCGGGGGGGTCACAGATACGCAGTATTTT.

The CDR3 spells CSVAGSGGDQNIQYF. The CDR3 DNA reads TGCAGCGTTGCGGGTAGCGGGGGGGATCAAAACATTCAGTACTTC. The V call is TRBV29-1, the J call TRBJ2-4; 11 bases fit TRBD2. From germline, CDR1 is SQVTM and CDR2 ANQGSEA. The CDR3 has 15 amino acids. V shed 4 bases and J 5 bases; nucleotides not matched to a gene: 7.